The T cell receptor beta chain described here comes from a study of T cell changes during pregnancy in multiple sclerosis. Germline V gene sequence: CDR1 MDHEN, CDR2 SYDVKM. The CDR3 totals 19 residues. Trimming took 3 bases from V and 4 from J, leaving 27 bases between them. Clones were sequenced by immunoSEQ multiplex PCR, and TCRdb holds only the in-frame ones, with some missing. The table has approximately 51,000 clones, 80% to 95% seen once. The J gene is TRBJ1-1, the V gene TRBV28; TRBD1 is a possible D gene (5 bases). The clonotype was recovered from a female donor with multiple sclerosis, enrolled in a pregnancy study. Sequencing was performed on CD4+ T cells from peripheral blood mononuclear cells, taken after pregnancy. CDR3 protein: CASSFMPMRVRGGFTEAFF. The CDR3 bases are TGTGCCAGCAGTTTTATGCCGATGAGGGTGCGGGGCGGTTTCACTGAAGCTTTCTTT. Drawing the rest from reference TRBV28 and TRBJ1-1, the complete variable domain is DVKVTQSSRYLVKRTGEKVFLECVQDMDHENMFWYRQDPGLGLRLIYFSYDVKMKEKGDIPEGYSVSREKKERFSLILESASTNQTSMYLCASSFMPMRVRGGFTEAFFGQGTRLTVV.